The present T cell receptor beta chain was sequenced within a study of blood T cell repertoires in COVID-19. In the study overall: The cDNA or gDNA used as material had been derived from T cells, B-cell-depleted T cells, or PBMCs.

V was clipped by 4 bases and J by 8 bases, with 17 bases between them. This CDR3 has 14 residues. CDR1 and CDR2 (germline): KGHSH, LQKENI. The protocol was immunoSEQ multiplex PCR, while the TCRdb copy is restricted to in-frame clones and leaves out a portion. This sample has 400,000 or so clones, with roughly 91% found just once. Two consecutive negative NP/OP PCR tests, clearance, or resolved symptoms defined Cohort 3 recovery. This TCR was sampled from a man between 18 and 35 years old who had recovered from COVID-19. The material sequenced was PBMCs or T cells enriched from blood (not recorded which). The V gene is TRBV18, the J gene TRBJ1-2; unclear D gene. The DNA of the CDR3 is TGTGCCAGCTCACGCAACCGGGTCCAAGAGGGCTACACCTTC. Translated, it gives CASSRNRVQEGYTF.